Many counts were recorded for the clone carrying this TCR beta chain. The antigen is unknown. This sample is drawn from a study of early T cells in non-severe SARS-CoV-2 infection. Study context: With bulk RNA from unsorted whole blood as input, sequencing yielded unpaired chains.

Study-wide points: Matching with VDJdb favored anti-spike CD8 responses (missing private and CD4 specificities).

The CDR3 is 13 amino acids. Per germline, CDR1 SGHRS and CDR2 YFSETQ. V lost 4 bases and J lost 8, with 13 bases in between. Each cDNA molecule carried a unique molecular identifier. A single record per CDR3 protein comes from TCRdb applying MiXCR to the 5' RACE reads. Of about 46,000 distinct CDR3 sequences listed, roughly 5.7% are singletons. V gene TRBV5-1 combines with J gene TRBJ2-4; D possibly corresponds to TRBD1 (5 bases). Here the sequenced sample was whole blood, taken at baseline. The receptor's source is an adult who was a healthcare worker with PCR-confirmed SARS-CoV-2 infection or an uninfected control (not recorded which). The CDR3: CASSTFLGDIQYF. The CDR3, as DNA: TGCGCCAGCAGCACATTCTTAGGGGACATTCAGTACTTC.